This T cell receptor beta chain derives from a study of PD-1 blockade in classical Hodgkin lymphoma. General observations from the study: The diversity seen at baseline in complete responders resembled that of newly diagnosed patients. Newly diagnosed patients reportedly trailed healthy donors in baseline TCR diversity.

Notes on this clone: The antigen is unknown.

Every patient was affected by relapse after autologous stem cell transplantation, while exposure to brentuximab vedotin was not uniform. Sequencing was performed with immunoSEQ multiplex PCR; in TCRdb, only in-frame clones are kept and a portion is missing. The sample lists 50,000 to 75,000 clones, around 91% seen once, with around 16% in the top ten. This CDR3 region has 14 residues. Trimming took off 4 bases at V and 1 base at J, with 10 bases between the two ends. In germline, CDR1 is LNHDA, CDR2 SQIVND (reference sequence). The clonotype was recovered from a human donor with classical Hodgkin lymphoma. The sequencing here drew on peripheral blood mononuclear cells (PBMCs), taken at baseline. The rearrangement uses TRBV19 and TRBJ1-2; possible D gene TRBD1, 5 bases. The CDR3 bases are TGTGCCAGTAGTACTGACAGCATTAACTATGGCTACACCTTC. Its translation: CASSTDSINYGYTF.